A selection of T cell receptor beta chains follows, all from one sample in a study of shared clonotypes between healthy human individuals. Assay: immunoSEQ multiplex PCR; the TCRdb copy retains only in-frame clones and omits some. The table includes about 490,000 clones, 60% to 85% detected once. The sequenced sample was PBMCs. The receptors derive from a woman aged 40 to 49 in good health. Some clones in this sample may be carry-over from other donors' samples. Each CDR3 is given with its conserved first and last residue. D genes are given only for firm matches. Size values are once, few and many counts, or a class for expanded clones, and some rows have none.

V	J	size	D	CDR3	DNA
TRBV2	TRBJ2-2	-	-	CASRPSPNTGELFF	TGTGCCAGCAGGCCGTCCCCGAACACCGGGGAGCTGTTTTTT
TRBV6-1	TRBJ2-3	few	TRBD2	CASTSGLVLDTQYF	TGTGCCAGCACTTCGGGACTAGTACTCGATACGCAGTATTTT
TRBV5-1	TRBJ2-1	-	-	CASSLETDMNEQFF	TGCGCCAGCAGCTTGGAAACAGACATGAATGAGCAGTTCTTC
TRBV27	TRBJ2-1	-	-	CASSLSVYNEQFF	TGTGCCAGCAGTTTATCGGTGTACAATGAGCAGTTCTTC
TRBV7-4	TRBJ1-4	-	TRBD1	CASSWGQGLNEKLFF	TGTGCCAGCAGCTGGGGACAGGGCCTTAATGAAAAACTGTTTTTT
TRBV4-3	TRBJ1-1	-	-	CASSQDNQGNVAFF	TGCGCCAGCAGCCAAGACAACCAGGGAAACGTGGCTTTCTTT
TRBV5-4	TRBJ1-2	-	TRBD1	CASSLVGQAPNYGYTF	TGTGCCAGCAGCTTGGTTGGACAGGCGCCTAACTATGGCTACACCTTC
TRBV10-3	TRBJ1-2	-	-	CAISEGQTYGYTF	TGTGCCATCAGTGAAGGTCAAACCTATGGCTACACCTTC
TRBV5-8	TRBJ2-3	-	-	CASSLSETGTDTQYF	TGTGCCAGCAGCTTGTCGGAAACTGGCACAGATACGCAGTATTTT
TRBV18	TRBJ1-4	few	-	CASSPPTLTNEKLFF	TGTGCCAGCTCACCACCCACACTTACTAATGAAAAACTGTTTTTT
TRBV6-5	TRBJ2-7	few	-	CASSYRARTYEQYF	TGTGCCAGCAGTTATAGGGCTCGAACCTACGAGCAGTACTTC
TRBV19	TRBJ1-2	-	-	CASRTTGPYGYTF	TGTGCCAGTAGAACGACGGGACCCTATGGCTACACCTTC
TRBV28	TRBJ1-1	few	-	CASSPGQMNTEAFF	TGTGCCAGCAGTCCCGGACAGATGAACACTGAAGCTTTCTTT
TRBV6-5	TRBJ2-2	-	-	CASRDLNTGELFF	TGTGCCAGCCGGGACCTGAACACCGGGGAGCTGTTTTTT
TRBV2	TRBJ2-3	once	-	CASSAFRADTQYF	TGTGCCAGCTCGGCATTTCGGGCAGATACGCAGTATTTT
TRBV5-8	TRBJ2-6	many	-	CASIQAWGFGANVLTF	TGTGCCAGCATCCAGGCCTGGGGCTTTGGGGCCAACGTCCTGACTTTC
TRBV19	TRBJ2-1	few	TRBD2	CASSITTSGRVYNEQFF	TGTGCCAGTAGTATCACGACTAGCGGGAGGGTCTACAATGAGCAGTTCTTC
TRBV30	TRBJ1-2	-	-	CAWSQRGEGYAF	TGTGCCTGGAGTCAACGTGGGGAGGGCTACGCCTTC
TRBV19	TRBJ1-1	-	-	CASLRDTEAFF	TGTGCCAGTCTGAGGGACACTGAAGCTTTCTTT
TRBV18	TRBJ2-3	few	-	CASSPRSSTDTQYF	TGTGCCAGCTCACCACGATCCAGCACAGATACGCAGTATTTT
TRBV5-8	TRBJ1-1	-	-	CASSSKGMNTEAFF	TGTGCCAGCAGCTCGAAAGGGATGAACACTGAAGCTTTCTTT
TRBV10-3	TRBJ1-1	few	-	CAISIGAVTEAFF	TGTGCCATCAGTATAGGTGCGGTCACTGAAGCTTTCTTT
TRBV18	TRBJ2-2	-	-	CASSHDRTGELFF	TGTGCCAGCTCACACGACCGCACCGGGGAGCTGTTTTTT
TRBV6-1	TRBJ1-5	-	-	CASSLQDNSNQPQHF	TGTGCCAGCAGTCTGCAGGACAATAGCAATCAGCCCCAGCATTTT
TRBV6-6	TRBJ2-7	-	-	CASTPSGTYEQYF	TGTGCCAGCACCCCAAGCGGCACCTACGAGCAGTACTTC
TRBV2	TRBJ2-3	once	-	CASTGAVGTDTQYF	TGTGCCAGCACTGGGGCAGTGGGCACAGATACGCAGTATTTT
TRBV6-5	TRBJ1-1	-	TRBD1	CASSYSSGQGTEAFF	TGTGCCAGCAGTTACAGTTCGGGACAGGGCACTGAAGCTTTCTTT
TRBV29-1	TRBJ2-3	-	-	CSASTGQSTDTQYF	TGCAGCGCCTCGACTGGGCAAAGCACAGATACGCAGTATTTT